Here is one TCR beta chain with its context. The CDR3 covers 17 residues. In the study's own analysis: Reference gene primer amplification gave nucleated cell count estimates. The repertoire was sequenced with immunoSEQ multiplex PCR; TCRdb's copy has only in-frame clones and lacks some. That table is the source of V, J and clone size, and D and trimming were worked out from the DNA. The sample holds more than 150,000 clones, about nine tenths seen once. This sample was taken from a study of blood T cell repertoires in COVID-19. Study-wide context: From the United States, Italy and Spain came samples of acute and convalescent COVID-19. PBMCs, B-cell-depleted T cells, or T cells provided the cDNA or gDNA that made up the material.

Sequenced material: peripheral blood. V gene TRBV21-1 combines with J gene TRBJ2-1; TRBD2 is taken as the D call from the table, unchecked against the DNA. TRBV21-1 is a documented pseudogene. The TCR comes from a woman between 70 and 85 years old with acute or convalescent COVID-19. The CDR3 loop is CASSKGLAGVLLDEQFF. CDR3 DNA sequence: TGTGCCAGCAGCAAAGGACTAGCGGGAGTTTTATTGGATGAGCAGTTCTTC.